This T cell receptor beta chain was observed in a study of molecular identifiers for immune sequencing clone quantification. Overall study findings and caveats: Underestimation of highly expanded clone sizes could arise where identical TCR molecules share a barcode.

V was clipped by 4 bases and J by 0 bases; unmatched bases: 3. The germline CDR1 and CDR2 sequences are LGHDT and YNNKEL (reference sequence). The CDR3 is 17 amino acids. Sorted inputs of roughly 17,000 to 1,100,000 cells, with 10%, 30% or 50% RNA, yielded naive CD8 libraries. Naive CD8 T cells were picked out by sorting for CD8+CD4-CCR7+CD45RA+. Comment on this clonotype: The target antigen is unknown.

MiXCR was run by TCRdb on the PCR reads, yielding one entry per CDR3 protein. The sample consists of approximately 500,000 distinct CDR3 sequences, around 23% of them appearing once. Sample: naive CD8+ T cells from blood, with Jurkat cell RNA spiked in. The sample's subset: FACS-sorted CD8+CD4-CCR7+CD45RA+ naive T cells. This chain joins TRBV3-1 and TRBJ2-5; 15 bases line up with TRBD2. The source is a human donor in good health. Some libraries in this study had Jurkat cell RNA spiked in. The CDR3 is CASSLGTSGRYQETQYF. Here the CDR3 DNA reads TGTGCCAGCAGCCTAGGGACTAGCGGGAGGTACCAAGAGACCCAGTACTTC.